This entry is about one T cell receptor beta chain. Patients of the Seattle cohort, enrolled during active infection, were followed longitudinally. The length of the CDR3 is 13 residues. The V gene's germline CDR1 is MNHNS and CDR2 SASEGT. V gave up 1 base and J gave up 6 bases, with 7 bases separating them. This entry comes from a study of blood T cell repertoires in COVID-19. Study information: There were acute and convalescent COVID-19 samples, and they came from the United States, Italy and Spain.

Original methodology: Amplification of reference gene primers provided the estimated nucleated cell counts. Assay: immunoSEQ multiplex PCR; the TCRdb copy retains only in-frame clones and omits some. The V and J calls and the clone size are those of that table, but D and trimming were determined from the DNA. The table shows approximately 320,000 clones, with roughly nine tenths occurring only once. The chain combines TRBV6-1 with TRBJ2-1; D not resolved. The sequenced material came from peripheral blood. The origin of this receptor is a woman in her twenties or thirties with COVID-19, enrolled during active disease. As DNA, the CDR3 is TGTGCCAGCAGTGAAGGGAGTCCCAATGAGCAGTTCTTC. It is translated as CASSEGSPNEQFF.